The 6 T cell receptor beta chains below all came from one sample that was sequenced in a study of early T cells in non-severe SARS-CoV-2 infection. MiXCR, run by TCRdb on the 5' RACE reads, gives a single entry per CDR3 protein. The data contain approximately 28,000 distinct CDR3 sequences, roughly 4.6% of them singletons. The sample taken for sequencing was whole blood. The source is an adult who was a healthcare worker with PCR-confirmed SARS-CoV-2 infection or an uninfected control (not recorded which).

This clonotype showed up just a few times. This sequence joins TRBV3-1 and TRBJ1-6, with TRBD1 as a possible D gene (6 bases). Germline assignment: CDR1 LGHDT and CDR2 YNNKEL (reference sequence). V was trimmed by 5 bases and J by 10 bases, leaving 21 bases between them. This CDR3 contains 16 residues. CDR3 bases: TGTGCCAGCAGCAGCCACGAATTACAGGGTCGATCACCCCTCCACTTT. Translating gives CASSSHELQGRSPLHF. The entire variable domain, with the rest obtained from reference TRBV3-1 and TRBJ1-6, is as follows: DTAVSQTPKYLVTQMGNDKSIKCEQNLGHDTMYWYKQDSKKFLKIMFSYNNKELIINETVPNRFSPKSPDKAHLNLHINSLELGDSAVYFCASSSHELQGRSPLHFGNGTRLTVT.

In this sample, this clonotype is medium-sized. V and J are TRBV29-1 and TRBJ2-7, with 8 bases lining up with TRBD1. The CDR3 runs to 15 residues. V dropped 3 bases and J dropped 2; count of bases not matched to a gene: 9. Germline-derived CDR1 and CDR2 are SQVTM and ANQGSEA. The CDR3 DNA reads as TGCAGCGTTGAGGGGTCGGACAGGGATCCCTACGAGCAGTACTTC. Protein sequence: CSVEGSDRDPYEQYF.

This clonotype was seen a handful of times. The chain recombines TRBV10-3 with TRBJ2-6, with 10 bases aligning to TRBD2. Germline lookup yields CDR1 ENHRY and CDR2 SYGVKD. The junction had 9 bases not matched to a gene; V was cut back by 10 bases and J by 0 bases. CDR3 length: 17 amino acids. The CDR3 spells CASLAGALFSGANVLTF. The CDR3 DNA reads TGTGCCAGTCTAGCGGGGGCCTTGTTCTCTGGGGCCAACGTCCTGACTTTC.

This clonotype was seen many times. The chain uses TRBV7-2 and TRBJ1-5; D might be TRBD1 (5 bases). Trimming removed 2 bases at V and 4 bases at J, with 12 bases between. The CDR3 runs 15 residues. The germline CDR1 and CDR2 sequences are SGHTA and FQGNSA. CDR3 loop: CASSLTGTGNQPQHF. In DNA, the CDR3 is TGTGCCAGCAGCTTAACGGGGACTGGAAATCAGCCCCAGCATTTT.

This clonotype has ten or more counts. The chain is built from TRBV6-2 or TRBV6-3 and TRBJ1-5, with a weak D call TRBD1 (6 bases). This CDR3 comprises 14 residues. The ends were cut back, 1 base at V and 2 bases at J, with 6 bases in the middle. Germline-derived CDR1 and CDR2 are MNHEY and SVGEGT. CDR3 residues: CASSYWGRNQPQHF. In DNA form, the CDR3 reads TGTGCCAGCAGTTACTGGGGGCGCAATCAGCCCCAGCATTTT.

This clonotype was counted at least ten times. V is TRBV11-3 and J is TRBJ2-2; possible D gene TRBD2, 5 bases. The CDR3 is 14 residues long. Germline values: CDR1 SGHNT, CDR2 YENEEA. Trimming pared 5 bases from V and 4 bases from J, leaving 11 bases between. CDR3 nucleotide sequence: TGTGCCAGCAGCCCCGGGGAAGTCACCGGGGAGCTGTTTTTT. The encoded protein is CASSPGEVTGELFF.